These T cell receptor beta chains were read from a single sample in a study of cytomegalovirus exposure and HLA in healthy donors. This table comes from immunoSEQ multiplex PCR, and its TCRdb copy is limited to in-frame clones, with some not included. Of about 120,000 clones in the sample, around three quarters were seen once. The specimen sequenced was PBMCs. Receptors originate from a woman under 40 in good health and CMV-seropositive. Both conserved end residues are part of each CDR3. A D gene is named only where the DNA matches it firmly. Clone size appears in some rows only: once, few, many, or a class for an expanded clone.

CDR3: CASSPSGAGAGETQYF
DNA: TGTGCCAGCAGCCCCTCTGGCGCAGGGGCAGGGGAGACCCAGTACTTC
size: once
D: -
J: TRBJ2-5
V: TRBV7-3
length: 16

CDR3: CASSQEPGQETQYF
DNA: TGCGCCAGCAGCCAAGAGCCAGGCCAAGAGACCCAGTACTTC
size: -
D: -
J: TRBJ2-5
V: TRBV4-3
length: 14

CDR3: CASSFLSARSYTDTQYF
DNA: TGTGCCAGCAGCTTCCTATCAGCGAGATCTTACACAGATACGCAGTATTTT
size: -
D: -
J: TRBJ2-3
V: TRBV7-9
length: 17

CDR3: CASSPPGQKNEKLFF
DNA: TGTGCCAGTAGTCCCCCGGGACAAAAGAATGAAAAACTGTTTTTT
size: -
D: -
J: TRBJ1-4
V: TRBV19
length: 15

CDR3: CASSRTMGHDVQETQYF
DNA: TGCGCCAGCAGCAGGACGATGGGACATGACGTTCAAGAGACCCAGTACTTC
size: -
D: -
J: TRBJ2-5
V: TRBV5-1
length: 17

CDR3: CASSARLAPGATDTQYF
DNA: TGTGCCAGCAGCGCCCGACTAGCCCCCGGGGCGACAGATACGCAGTATTTT
size: few
D: TRBD2
J: TRBJ2-3
V: TRBV9
length: 17

CDR3: CASSLAGGEYEQFF
DNA: TGTGCCAGCAGCTTAGCCGGTGGGGAGTACGAGCAGTTCTTC
size: -
D: -
J: TRBJ2-1
V: TRBV7-9
length: 14

CDR3: CASRVPTTARGYTF
DNA: TGTGCCAGCAGGGTCCCCACGACTGCTCGGGGCTACACCTTC
size: -
D: -
J: TRBJ1-2
V: TRBV28
length: 14

CDR3: CASSQEVTESYGYTF
DNA: TGCGCCAGCAGCCAAGAAGTGACAGAAAGCTATGGCTACACCTTC
size: -
D: -
J: TRBJ1-2
V: TRBV4-3
length: 15

CDR3: CASSQEEGPAYEQYF
DNA: TGTGCCAGCAGCCAAGAGGAGGGCCCGGCTTACGAGCAGTACTTC
size: -
D: -
J: TRBJ2-7
V: TRBV4-2
length: 15

CDR3: CASSLEGQDNYRIYEQYF
DNA: TGTGCCAGCAGCTTAGAGGGACAGGACAACTACAGAATCTACGAGCAGTACTTC
size: -
D: TRBD1
J: TRBJ2-7
V: TRBV7-9
length: 18

CDR3: CASIPIRGSVYEQYF
DNA: TGTGCCAGCATCCCGATCCGGGGTTCAGTTTACGAGCAGTACTTC
size: -
D: -
J: TRBJ2-7
V: TRBV7-9
length: 15

CDR3: CASRTGNNSPLHF
DNA: TGTGCCAGCAGGACTGGAAATAATTCACCCCTCCACTTT
size: -
D: -
J: TRBJ1-6
V: TRBV6-6
length: 13

CDR3: CASSFTSFFSYNEQFF
DNA: TGTGCCAGCAGTTTCACTAGCTTCTTCTCCTACAATGAGCAGTTCTTC
size: -
D: -
J: TRBJ2-1
V: TRBV28
length: 16

CDR3: CAISGNSGNTEAFF
DNA: TGTGCCATCAGTGGAAACAGCGGGAACACTGAAGCTTTCTTT
size: -
D: -
J: TRBJ1-1
V: TRBV10-3
length: 14

CDR3: CASSLVGQEDGKLFF
DNA: TGTGCCAGCAGCTTAGTTGGGCAGGAGGATGGTAAACTGTTTTTT
size: -
D: -
J: TRBJ1-4
V: TRBV7-9
length: 15

CDR3: CASSRGTGGFYGYTF
DNA: TGCGCCAGCAGCCGGGGTACAGGGGGCTTCTATGGCTACACCTTC
size: -
D: TRBD1
J: TRBJ1-2
V: TRBV4-3
length: 15

CDR3: CAWSWGQANTEAFF
DNA: TGTGCCTGGAGTTGGGGACAGGCAAACACTGAAGCTTTCTTT
size: many
D: TRBD1
J: TRBJ1-1
V: TRBV30
length: 14

CDR3: CAWSNGGAADTQYF
DNA: TGTGCCTGGAGTAACGGGGGGGCCGCAGATACGCAGTATTTT
size: -
D: TRBD2
J: TRBJ2-3
V: TRBV30
length: 14

CDR3: CASSFGRGGSSSYNEQFF
DNA: TGTGCCAGCAGCTTCGGTAGGGGGGGGTCTAGCTCCTACAATGAGCAGTTCTTC
size: -
D: -
J: TRBJ2-1
V: TRBV7-2
length: 18

CDR3: CASSQVFSLNGHQPQHF
DNA: TGTGCCAGCAGCCAAGTCTTTTCTCTCAACGGTCACCAGCCCCAGCATTTT
size: -
D: -
J: TRBJ1-5
V: TRBV4-2
length: 17

CDR3: CAISVGQGGFEQYF
DNA: TGTGCCATCAGCGTGGGACAGGGGGGCTTCGAGCAGTACTTC
size: -
D: TRBD1
J: TRBJ2-7
V: TRBV10-3
length: 14

CDR3: CASSFLDRNYGYTF
DNA: TGTGCCAGCAGTTTCCTCGACAGGAACTATGGCTACACCTTC
size: -
D: -
J: TRBJ1-2
V: TRBV6-6
length: 14

CDR3: CASSLGPQDTQYF
DNA: TGTGCCAGCAGCTTGGGGCCCCAAGATACGCAGTATTTT
size: -
D: -
J: TRBJ2-3
V: TRBV5-4
length: 13

CDR3: CASGVGDRGMSETQYF
DNA: TGCGCCAGCGGGGTAGGGGACAGGGGAATGAGTGAGACCCAGTACTTC
size: -
D: TRBD1
J: TRBJ2-5
V: TRBV5-1
length: 16

CDR3: CASSLAIASNTGELFF
DNA: TGTGCCAGCAGCTTAGCCATAGCATCCAACACCGGGGAGCTGTTTTTT
size: -
D: -
J: TRBJ2-2
V: TRBV7-9
length: 16

CDR3: CASSLGTSQETQYF
DNA: TGTGCCAGCAGCCTGGGGACTAGCCAAGAGACCCAGTACTTC
size: -
D: TRBD2
J: TRBJ2-5
V: TRBV7-9
length: 14

CDR3: CASSLPDRETQYF
DNA: TGTGCCAGCAGTTTGCCGGACAGAGAGACCCAGTACTTC
size: -
D: -
J: TRBJ2-5
V: TRBV28
length: 13

CDR3: CSVATLRYGYTF
DNA: TGCAGCGTTGCCACCTTGAGGTATGGCTACACCTTC
size: -
D: -
J: TRBJ1-2
V: TRBV29-1
length: 12

CDR3: CASSIDPSRYQPQHF
DNA: TGTGCCAGTAGTATAGACCCGTCCCGTTATCAGCCCCAGCATTTT
size: -
D: -
J: TRBJ1-5
V: TRBV19
length: 15

CDR3: CSVEWQGMVNTEAFF
DNA: TGCAGCGTTGAATGGCAGGGGATGGTGAACACTGAAGCTTTCTTT
size: -
D: -
J: TRBJ1-1
V: TRBV29-1
length: 15

CDR3: CASSLEAGLTGELFF
DNA: TGCGCCAGCAGCCTCGAGGCAGGGCTCACCGGGGAGCTGTTTTTT
size: -
D: -
J: TRBJ2-2
V: TRBV5-1
length: 15

CDR3: CASSDRRGVYNSPLHF
DNA: TGTGCCAGCAGTGACCGACGGGGAGTCTATAATTCACCCCTCCACTTT
size: -
D: -
J: TRBJ1-6
V: TRBV6-1
length: 16

CDR3: CASAGLAGGPGELFF
DNA: TGTGCCAGCGCAGGACTAGCGGGGGGACCCGGGGAGCTGTTTTTT
size: -
D: TRBD2
J: TRBJ2-2
V: TRBV7-8
length: 15

CDR3: CASSAQFQETQYF
DNA: TGTGCCAGCAGTGCTCAGTTTCAAGAGACCCAGTACTTC
size: few
D: -
J: TRBJ2-5
V: TRBV2
length: 13

CDR3: CASSEATVSQPQHF
DNA: TGTGCCAGCAGTGAAGCTACAGTTTCGCAGCCCCAGCATTTT
size: -
D: -
J: TRBJ1-5
V: TRBV6-1
length: 14

CDR3: CASSEAAREINQPQHF
DNA: TGTGCCAGCAGTGAAGCTGCCAGGGAAATCAATCAGCCCCAGCATTTT
size: -
D: -
J: TRBJ1-5
V: TRBV6-1
length: 16